This TCR beta chain is drawn from a study of identical twins. The study, taken as a whole, reports: There is a chance that invariant MAIT and iNKT cells partially muddied zero-insertion analyses.

The V gene's germline CDR1 is ENHRY and CDR2 SYGVKD. The CDR3 has 12 amino acids. V lost 10 bases and J lost 4; bases outside the gene matches: 3. The table lists this clonotype with many counts. Its antigen is unknown. Template switching, a step in the protocol, added a universal primer site, and cDNA carried unique molecular identifiers. TCRdb ran MiXCR on the 5' RACE reads and lists one entry per CDR3 protein. The table shows hundreds of thousands of distinct CDR3 sequences, with less than 7% occurring only once. The rearrangement uses TRBV10-3 and TRBJ2-3; 9 bases line up with TRBD2. Material: naive T cells sorted from blood. This sequence was found in a young man in good health. The CDR3 DNA reads TGTGCCACCGGCGGGGGGGCAGATACGCAGTATTTT. It yields the protein CATGGGADTQYF.